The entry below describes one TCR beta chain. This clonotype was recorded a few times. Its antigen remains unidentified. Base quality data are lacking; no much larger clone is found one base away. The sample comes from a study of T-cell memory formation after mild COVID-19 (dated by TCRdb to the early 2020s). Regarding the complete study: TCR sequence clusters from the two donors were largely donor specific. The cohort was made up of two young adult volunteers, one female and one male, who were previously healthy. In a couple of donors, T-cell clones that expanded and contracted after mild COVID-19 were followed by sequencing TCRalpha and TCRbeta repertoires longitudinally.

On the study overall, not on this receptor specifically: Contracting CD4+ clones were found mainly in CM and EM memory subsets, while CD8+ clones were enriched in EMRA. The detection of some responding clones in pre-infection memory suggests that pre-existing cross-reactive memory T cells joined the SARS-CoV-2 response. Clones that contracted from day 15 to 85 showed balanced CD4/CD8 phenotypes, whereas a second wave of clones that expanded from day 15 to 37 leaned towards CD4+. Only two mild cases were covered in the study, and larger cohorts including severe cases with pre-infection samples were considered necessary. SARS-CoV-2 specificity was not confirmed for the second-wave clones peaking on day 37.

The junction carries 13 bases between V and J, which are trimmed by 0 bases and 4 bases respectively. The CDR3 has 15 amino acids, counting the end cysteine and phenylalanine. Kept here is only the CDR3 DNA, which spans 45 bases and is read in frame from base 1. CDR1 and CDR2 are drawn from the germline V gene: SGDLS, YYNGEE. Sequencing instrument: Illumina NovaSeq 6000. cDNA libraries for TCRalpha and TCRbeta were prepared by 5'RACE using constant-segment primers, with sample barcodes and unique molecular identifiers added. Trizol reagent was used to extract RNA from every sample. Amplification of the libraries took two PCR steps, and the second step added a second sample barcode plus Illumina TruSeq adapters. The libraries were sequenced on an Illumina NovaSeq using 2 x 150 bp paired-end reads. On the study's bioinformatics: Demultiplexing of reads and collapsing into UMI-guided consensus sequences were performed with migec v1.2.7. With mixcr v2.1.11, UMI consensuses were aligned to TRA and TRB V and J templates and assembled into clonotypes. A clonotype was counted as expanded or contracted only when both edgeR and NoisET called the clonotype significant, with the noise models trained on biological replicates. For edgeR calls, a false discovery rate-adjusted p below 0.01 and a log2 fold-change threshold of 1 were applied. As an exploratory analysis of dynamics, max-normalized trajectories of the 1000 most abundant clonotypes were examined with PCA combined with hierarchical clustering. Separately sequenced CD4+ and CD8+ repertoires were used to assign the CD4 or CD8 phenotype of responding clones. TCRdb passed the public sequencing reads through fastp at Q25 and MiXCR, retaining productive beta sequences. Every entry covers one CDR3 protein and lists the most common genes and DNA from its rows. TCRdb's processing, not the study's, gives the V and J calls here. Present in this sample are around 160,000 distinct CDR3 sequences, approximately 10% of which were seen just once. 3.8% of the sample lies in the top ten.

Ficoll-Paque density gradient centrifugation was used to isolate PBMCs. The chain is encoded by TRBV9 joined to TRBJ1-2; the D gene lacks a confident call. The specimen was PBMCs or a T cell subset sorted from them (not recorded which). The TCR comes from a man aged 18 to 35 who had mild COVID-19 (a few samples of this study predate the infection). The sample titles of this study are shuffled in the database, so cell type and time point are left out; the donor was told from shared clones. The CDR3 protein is CASSVDDTSFYGYTF. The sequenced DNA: TGTGCCAGCAGCGTAGATGACACCTCCTTCTATGGCTACACCTTC.